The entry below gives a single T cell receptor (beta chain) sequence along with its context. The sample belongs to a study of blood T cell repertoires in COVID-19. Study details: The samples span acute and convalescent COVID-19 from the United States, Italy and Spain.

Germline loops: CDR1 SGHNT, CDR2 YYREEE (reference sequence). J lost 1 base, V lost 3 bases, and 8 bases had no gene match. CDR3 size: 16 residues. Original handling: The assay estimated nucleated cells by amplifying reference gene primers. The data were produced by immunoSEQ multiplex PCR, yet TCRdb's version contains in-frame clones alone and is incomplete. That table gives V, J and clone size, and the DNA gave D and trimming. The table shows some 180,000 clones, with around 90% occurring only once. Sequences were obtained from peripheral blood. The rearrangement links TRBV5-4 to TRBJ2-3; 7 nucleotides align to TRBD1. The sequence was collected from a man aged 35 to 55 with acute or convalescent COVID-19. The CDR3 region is CASSSSPGTGTDTQYF. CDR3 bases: TGTGCCAGCAGCTCATCCCCCGGGACAGGCACAGATACGCAGTATTTT.